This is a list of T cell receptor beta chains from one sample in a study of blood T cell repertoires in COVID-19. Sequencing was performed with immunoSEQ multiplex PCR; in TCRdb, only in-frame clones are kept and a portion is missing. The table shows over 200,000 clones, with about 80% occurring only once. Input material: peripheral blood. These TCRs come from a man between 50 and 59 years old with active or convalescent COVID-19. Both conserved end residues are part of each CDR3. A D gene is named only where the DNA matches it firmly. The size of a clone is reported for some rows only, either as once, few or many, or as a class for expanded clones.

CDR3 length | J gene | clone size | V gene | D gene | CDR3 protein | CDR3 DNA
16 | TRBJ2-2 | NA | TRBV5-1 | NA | CASSLFGRGTTGELFF | TGCGCCAGCAGCTTGTTCGGCAGGGGCACCACCGGGGAGCTGTTTTTT
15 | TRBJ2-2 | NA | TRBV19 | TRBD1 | CATEDRAGVAGELFF | TGTGCCACCGAGGACAGGGCGGGCGTAGCCGGGGAGCTGTTTTTT
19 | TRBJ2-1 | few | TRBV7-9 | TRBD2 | CASSPRGGLAASSYNEQFF | TGTGCCAGCAGCCCCCGGGGGGGACTAGCGGCCAGCTCCTACAATGAGCAGTTCTTC
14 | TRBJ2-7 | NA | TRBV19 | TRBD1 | CASSAGTGSYEQYF | TGTGCCAGTAGTGCCGGGACAGGCTCCTACGAGCAGTACTTC
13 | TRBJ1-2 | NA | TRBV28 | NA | CASRPPSQGGYTF | TGTGCCAGCAGGCCACCCTCACAGGGTGGCTACACCTTC
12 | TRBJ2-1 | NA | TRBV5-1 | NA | CASSSGSREQFF | TGCGCCAGCAGCTCAGGGTCCCGCGAGCAGTTCTTC
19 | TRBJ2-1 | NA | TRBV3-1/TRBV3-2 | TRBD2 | CPRSHARGGGPRSYNEQFF | TGTCCCCGCAGCCACGCTCGGGGCGGGGGGCCCAGGTCCTACAATGAGCAGTTCTTC
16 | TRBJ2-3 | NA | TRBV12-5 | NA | CASAPSGGLILDTQYF | TGTGCTAGTGCCCCCTCGGGGGGCCTGATATTGGATACGCAGTATTTT
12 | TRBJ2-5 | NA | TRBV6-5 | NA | CASSKTEETQYF | TGTGCCAGCAGTAAAACGGAAGAGACCCAGTACTTC
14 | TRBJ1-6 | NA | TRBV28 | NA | CASGTPGSSSPLHF | TGTGCCAGCGGAACCCCAGGGTCGTCTTCACCCCTCCACTTT
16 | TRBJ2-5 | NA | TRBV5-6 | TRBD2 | CASSSGLAGGRETQYF | TGTGCCAGCAGCTCCGGACTAGCGGGGGGGCGAGAGACCCAGTACTTC
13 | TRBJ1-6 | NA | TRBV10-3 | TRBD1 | CAISPTGESPLHF | TGTGCCATCAGTCCGACAGGGGAGTCACCCCTCCACTTT